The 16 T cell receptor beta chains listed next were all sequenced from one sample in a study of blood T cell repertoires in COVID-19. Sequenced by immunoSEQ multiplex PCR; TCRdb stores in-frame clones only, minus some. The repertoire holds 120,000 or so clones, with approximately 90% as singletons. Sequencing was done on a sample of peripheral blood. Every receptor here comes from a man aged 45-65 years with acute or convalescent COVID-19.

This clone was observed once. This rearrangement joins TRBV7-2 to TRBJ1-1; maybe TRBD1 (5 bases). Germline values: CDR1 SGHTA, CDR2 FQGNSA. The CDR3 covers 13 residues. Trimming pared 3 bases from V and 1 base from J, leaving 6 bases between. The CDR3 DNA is TGTGCCAGCAGCTTCCAGGGGAACACTGAAGCTTTCTTT. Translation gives CASSFQGNTEAFF.

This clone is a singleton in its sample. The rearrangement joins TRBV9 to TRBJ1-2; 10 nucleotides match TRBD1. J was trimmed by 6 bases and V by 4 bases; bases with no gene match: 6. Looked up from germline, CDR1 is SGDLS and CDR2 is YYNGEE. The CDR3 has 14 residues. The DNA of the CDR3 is TGTGCCAGCAGCCTCGGGACAGGGGATGATGGCTACACCTTC. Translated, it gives CASSLGTGDDGYTF.

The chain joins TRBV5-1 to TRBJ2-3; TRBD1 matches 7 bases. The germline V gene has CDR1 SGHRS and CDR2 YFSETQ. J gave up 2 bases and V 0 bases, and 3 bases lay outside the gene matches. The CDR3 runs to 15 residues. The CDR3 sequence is CASSLDRGSTDTQYF. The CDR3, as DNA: TGCGCCAGCAGCTTGGACAGGGGTTCCACAGATACGCAGTATTTT.

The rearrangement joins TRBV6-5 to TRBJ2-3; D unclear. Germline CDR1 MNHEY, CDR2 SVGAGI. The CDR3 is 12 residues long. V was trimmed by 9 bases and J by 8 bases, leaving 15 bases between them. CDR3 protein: CASRHLPSTQYF. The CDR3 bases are TGTGCCAGTCGACACTTACCAAGTACGCAGTATTTT.

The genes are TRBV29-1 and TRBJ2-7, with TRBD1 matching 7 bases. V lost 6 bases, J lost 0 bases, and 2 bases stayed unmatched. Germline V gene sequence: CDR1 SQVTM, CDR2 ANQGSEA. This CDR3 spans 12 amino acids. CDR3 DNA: TGCAGCGTCCGGGACAGCTCCTACGAGCAGTACTTC. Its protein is CSVRDSSYEQYF.

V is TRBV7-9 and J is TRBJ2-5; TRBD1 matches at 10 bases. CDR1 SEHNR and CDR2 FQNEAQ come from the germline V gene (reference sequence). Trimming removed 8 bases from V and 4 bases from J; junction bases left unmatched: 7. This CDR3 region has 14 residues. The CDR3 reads CASGRQGAGETQYF. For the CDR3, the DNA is TGTGCCAGCGGTCGACAGGGGGCAGGAGAGACCCAGTACTTC.

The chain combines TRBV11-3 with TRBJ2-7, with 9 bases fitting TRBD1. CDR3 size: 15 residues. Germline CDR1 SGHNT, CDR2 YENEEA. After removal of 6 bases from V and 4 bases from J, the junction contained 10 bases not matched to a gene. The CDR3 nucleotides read TGTGCCAGCAGTTTACGGACAGGGGATGTATACGAGCAGTACTTC. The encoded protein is CASSLRTGDVYEQYF.

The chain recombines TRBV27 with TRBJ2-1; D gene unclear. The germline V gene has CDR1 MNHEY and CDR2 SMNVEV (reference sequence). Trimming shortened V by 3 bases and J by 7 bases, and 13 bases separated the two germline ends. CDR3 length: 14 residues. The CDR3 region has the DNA TGTGCCAGCAGTTTTTCTCGTCTAAGTAATGAGCAGTTCTTC. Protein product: CASSFSRLSNEQFF.

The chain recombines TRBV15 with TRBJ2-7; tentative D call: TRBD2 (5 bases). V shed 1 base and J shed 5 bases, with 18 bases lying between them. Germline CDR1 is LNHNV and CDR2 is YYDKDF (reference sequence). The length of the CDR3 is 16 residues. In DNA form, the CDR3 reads TGTGCCACCAGCAGAGCCCCTAGCCGCCCCGGTCACGAGCAGTACTTC. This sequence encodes CATSRAPSRPGHEQYF.

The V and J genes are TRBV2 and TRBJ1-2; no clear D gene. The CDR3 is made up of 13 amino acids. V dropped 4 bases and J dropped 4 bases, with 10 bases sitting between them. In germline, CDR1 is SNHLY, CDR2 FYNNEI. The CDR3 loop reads CASSVVTGYGYTF. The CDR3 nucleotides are TGTGCCAGCAGTGTCGTAACGGGCTATGGCTACACCTTC.

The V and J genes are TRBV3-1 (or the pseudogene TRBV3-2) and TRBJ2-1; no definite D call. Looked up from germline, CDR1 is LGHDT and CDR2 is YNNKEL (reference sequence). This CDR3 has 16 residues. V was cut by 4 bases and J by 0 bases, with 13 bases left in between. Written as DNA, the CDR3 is TGTGCCAGCAGCCGAAGAGGTCCGGGCTCCTACAATGAGCAGTTCTTC. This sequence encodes CASSRRGPGSYNEQFF.

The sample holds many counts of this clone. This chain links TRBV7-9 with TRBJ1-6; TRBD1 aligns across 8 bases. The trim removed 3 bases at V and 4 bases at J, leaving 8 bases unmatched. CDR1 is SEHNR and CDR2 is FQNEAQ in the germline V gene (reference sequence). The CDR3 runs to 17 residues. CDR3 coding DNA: TGTGCCAGCAGCTTCCAGAGACAGGGGAAATATAATTCACCCCTCCACTTT. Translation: CASSFQRQGKYNSPLHF.

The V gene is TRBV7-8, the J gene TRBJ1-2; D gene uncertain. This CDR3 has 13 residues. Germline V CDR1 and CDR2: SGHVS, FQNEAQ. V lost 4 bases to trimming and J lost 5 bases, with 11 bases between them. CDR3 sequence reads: CASSSQLDYGYTF. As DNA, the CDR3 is TGTGCCAGCAGCTCACAGTTAGATTATGGCTACACCTTC.

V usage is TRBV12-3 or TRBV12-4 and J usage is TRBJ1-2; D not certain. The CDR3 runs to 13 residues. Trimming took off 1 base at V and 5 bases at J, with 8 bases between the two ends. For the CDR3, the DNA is TGTGCCAGCAGTTTAGGGGAGGTTTATGGCTACACCTTC. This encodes CASSLGEVYGYTF.

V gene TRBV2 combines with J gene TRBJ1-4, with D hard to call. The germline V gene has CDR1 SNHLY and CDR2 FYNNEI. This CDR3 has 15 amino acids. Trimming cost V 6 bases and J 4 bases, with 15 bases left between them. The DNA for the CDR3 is TGTGCCAGCAGACTCGTCGTAACGCTTAATGAAAAACTGTTTTTT. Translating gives CASRLVVTLNEKLFF.

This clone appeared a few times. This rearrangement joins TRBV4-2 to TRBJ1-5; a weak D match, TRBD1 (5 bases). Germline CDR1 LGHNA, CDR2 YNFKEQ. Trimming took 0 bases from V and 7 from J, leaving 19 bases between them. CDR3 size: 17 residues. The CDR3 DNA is TGTGCCAGCAGCCAAGAATTGGGGCAGGGCTTAAGGCAGCCCCAGCATTTT. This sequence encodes CASSQELGQGLRQPQHF.